This T cell receptor (beta chain) was found in a study of T cells after posttransplantation cyclophosphamide. Overall study results and limits: Skin or GI-infiltrating T cells shared few TRB sequences with blood. Later blood repertoires were often dominated by clones from the donor CD8+ memory compartment.

For this clone: No antigen is known for it.

Busulfan-fludarabine conditioning, marrow transplant, and cyclophosphamide on days +3 and +4 were administered. Clones were sequenced by immunoSEQ multiplex PCR, and TCRdb holds only the in-frame ones, with some missing. There are 6,000 to 9,500 clones in the sample, none observed a single time. This sequence was found in a female patient aged 60 to 70 who received an allogeneic stem cell transplant from an unrelated donor, was CMV-positive, and had acute GVHD only. Some T cells may be transferred from the graft donor. The sequenced sample was PBMCs, obtained approximately 96 days after allogeneic stem cell transplant with posttransplant cyclophosphamide.

Written as DNA, the CDR3 is TGTGCCAGCAGCCGAACCGGACTAGCGGGAGGGGAGACCCAGTACTTC. This codes for CASSRTGLAGGETQYF. The gene calls are TRBV5-4 and TRBJ2-5; 15 positions agree with TRBD2. CDR3 length: 16 residues. V was pared by 4 bases and J by 5 bases, with 6 bases of the junction left unmatched. Germline CDR1 is SGHNT and CDR2 is YYREEE (reference sequence).